One sample yielded the 11 T cell receptor beta chains listed below, sequenced in a study of shared clonotypes between healthy human individuals. Using immunoSEQ multiplex PCR, the repertoire was profiled, and TCRdb retains in-frame clones only, with some absent. The sample yields a few million clones, roughly nine tenths seen once. Sequencing was done on a sample of naive CD4+ T cells sorted from blood. Regarding subset: CD45RA+ positively selected. Every receptor here comes from a man between 18 and 35 years old in good health.

The chain has TRBV6-1 and TRBJ2-7; D is possibly TRBD1 or TRBD2 (6 bases each). V lost 2 bases to trimming and J lost 4 bases, with 12 bases between them. This CDR3 has 14 residues. Germline CDR1 and CDR2: MNHNS and SASEGT. The CDR3: CASSERGGRYEQYF. The CDR3 coding sequence is TGTGCCAGCAGTGAACGAGGGGGGCGGTACGAGCAGTACTTC.

The chain combines TRBV6-1 with TRBJ2-7; 9 positions agree with TRBD1. CDR1 is MNHNS and CDR2 is SASEGT in the germline V gene. This CDR3 has 13 amino acids. V shed 6 bases, J shed 4 bases, and the junction held 4 bases outside the gene matches. This CDR3 is CASRATGGYEQYF. As DNA, the CDR3 is TGTGCCAGCAGAGCGACAGGGGGTTACGAGCAGTACTTC.

This chain uses TRBV7-9 with TRBJ2-1; 9 bases are a match to TRBD1. J gave up 7 bases and V 1 base, and 5 bases lay outside the gene matches. Germline-derived CDR1 and CDR2 are SEHNR and FQNEAQ (reference sequence). The CDR3 has 15 amino acids. The CDR3 loop is CASSLGDRDWNEQFF. The CDR3 DNA follows: TGTGCCAGCAGCTTAGGGGACAGGGATTGGAATGAGCAGTTCTTC.

The rearrangement joins TRBV19 to TRBJ2-4, with TRBD1 matching 7 bases. Unmatched junction bases numbered 10, after V lost 6 bases and J lost 5 bases. CDR3 length: 15 amino acids. In germline, CDR1 is LNHDA, CDR2 SQIVND (reference sequence). The CDR3 coding sequence is TGTGCCAGTAGCAGAACAGGGGTGAGGGAAAACATTCAGTACTTC. It specifies CASSRTGVRENIQYF.

V usage is TRBV10-2 and J usage is TRBJ1-5, with 11 positions matching TRBD1. CDR1 WSHSY and CDR2 SAAADI come from the germline V gene. The CDR3 is made up of 19 amino acids. J was trimmed by 2 bases and V by 0 bases; bases with no gene match: 9. The CDR3 region has the DNA TGCGCCAGCAGTGAGTCAGGCGGGACAGGGGGTTATGGCAATCAGCCCCAGCATTTT. Protein product: CASSESGGTGGYGNQPQHF.

The chain uses TRBV30 and TRBJ2-3, with D hard to call. This CDR3 comprises 11 residues. Germline CDR1 and CDR2: GTSNPN and SVGIG (reference sequence). Trimming took off 0 bases at V and 10 bases at J, with 8 bases between the two ends. The CDR3 nucleotides are TGTGCCTGGAGTGTGGATTTGGCGCAGTATTTT. Encoded protein: CAWSVDLAQYF.

A note on this clone: Other DNA sequences in the same sample also yield this CDR3. The chain links TRBV10-1 to TRBJ1-6; D is undetermined. CDR1 and CDR2 (germline): WNHNN, SYGVQD (reference sequence). Trimming pared 3 bases from V and 13 bases from J, leaving 10 bases between. CDR3 length equals 12 residues. For the CDR3, the DNA is TGCGCCAGCAGTGATGGACGGAGCCCCCTCCACTTT. Amino acids: CASSDGRSPLHF.

The chain carries TRBV7-2 and TRBJ2-5; 9 positions match TRBD2. The CDR3 extends over 16 amino acids. Germline V gene lookup returns CDR1 SGHTA and CDR2 FQGNSA. J was trimmed by 3 bases and V by 5 bases; bases with no gene match: 10. The CDR3 sequence: CASSKIAGVIKETQYF. DNA of the CDR3: TGTGCCAGCAGCAAAATAGCGGGAGTCATAAAAGAGACCCAGTACTTC.

V usage is TRBV4-1 and J usage is TRBJ1-1; D remains ambiguous. V was pared by 5 bases and J by 3 bases, with 10 bases between. The germline V gene has CDR1 MGHRA and CDR2 YSYEKL. The CDR3 has 13 amino acids. CDR3 residues: CASSSRKDTEAFF. For the CDR3, the DNA is TGCGCCAGCAGCTCGAGGAAGGACACTGAAGCTTTCTTT.

This clone has only a few counts. The chain recombines TRBV15 with TRBJ2-5; no clear D gene. V was shortened by 0 bases and J by 3 bases, with 11 bases between the two germline ends. Germline CDR1 reads LNHNV; CDR2 reads YYDKDF (reference sequence). This CDR3 has 15 residues. DNA for the CDR3: TGTGCCACCAGCAGAGATAACCTAGACAAAGAGACCCAGTACTTC. Translated: CATSRDNLDKETQYF.

DNA of the CDR3: TGTGCCAGCAGTAGGACTAGCGGGAGGGCTGTGGGCTCCTACGAGCAGTACTTC. This sequence encodes CASSRTSGRAVGSYEQYF. The chain combines TRBV7-6 with TRBJ2-7, with TRBD2 matching over 15 bases. There are 18 residues in the CDR3. Germline CDR1 SGHVS, CDR2 FNYEAQ. J lost 0 bases, V lost 6 bases, and 9 bases had no gene match. The full variable domain, completed using reference TRBV7-6 and TRBJ2-7, is GAGVSQSPRYKVTKRGQDVALRCDPISGHVSLYWYRQALGQGPEFLTYFNYEAQQDKSGLPNDRFSAERPEGSISTLTIQRTEQRDSAMYRCASSRTSGRAVGSYEQYFGPGTRLTVT.